This T cell receptor (beta chain) emerged from a study of T cell repertoires and Cas9 in healthy adults. Overall study context: Multi-effector potency, cytotoxicity and lineage were assessed in SpCas9-reactive CD4 and CD8 T cells.

Looked up from germline, CDR1 is SGHVS and CDR2 is FQNEAQ. CDR3 length: 16 residues. Sequencing was performed with immunoSEQ multiplex PCR; in TCRdb, only in-frame clones are kept and a portion is missing. The sample carries 20,000 to 25,000 clones, less than 95% recorded once. The J gene is TRBJ2-5, the V gene TRBV7-8; the D gene is possibly TRBD1 (6 bases). The DNA end is more similar to TRBJ2-7, so the J call may be wrong. The receptor comes from a human donor in good health. Sequencing used CD4+ effector T cells (CD127+, CD25-, CD137-, CD154-) from PBMCs; culture status not recorded. The CDR3 nucleotides are TGTGCCAGCAGCTTAGAGGCCCAGGACAGCTCCTACGAGCAGTACTTC. Translation: CASSLEAQDSSYEQYF.